The sequence of this TCR beta chain was determined in a study of blood T cell dynamics during melanoma immunotherapy. Assay: immunoSEQ multiplex PCR; the TCRdb copy retains only in-frame clones and omits some. This sample yields about 8,400 clones, of which more than 80% are seen a single time; roughly 3.5% belongs to the top ten. Time point denoted: week 3, after first cycle of checkpoint inhibitor. One draw preceded checkpoint blockade; another followed its first cycle at week 3. This CDR3 is built from 17 residues. Germline loops: CDR1 LNHDA, CDR2 SQIVND (reference sequence). Germline trimming cut 5 bases from V and 0 bases from J; bases unmatched to any gene: 3.

The TCR sequence derives from a human donor with melanoma. The rearrangement joins TRBV19 to TRBJ2-6, with 11 bases lining up with TRBD1. The material was blood, obtained from a patient treated with checkpoint blockade. CDR3 DNA: TGTGCCAGTAGTTCCGGGACAGGGGGCTCTGGGGCCAACGTCCTGACTTTC. Residues: CASSSGTGGSGANVLTF.